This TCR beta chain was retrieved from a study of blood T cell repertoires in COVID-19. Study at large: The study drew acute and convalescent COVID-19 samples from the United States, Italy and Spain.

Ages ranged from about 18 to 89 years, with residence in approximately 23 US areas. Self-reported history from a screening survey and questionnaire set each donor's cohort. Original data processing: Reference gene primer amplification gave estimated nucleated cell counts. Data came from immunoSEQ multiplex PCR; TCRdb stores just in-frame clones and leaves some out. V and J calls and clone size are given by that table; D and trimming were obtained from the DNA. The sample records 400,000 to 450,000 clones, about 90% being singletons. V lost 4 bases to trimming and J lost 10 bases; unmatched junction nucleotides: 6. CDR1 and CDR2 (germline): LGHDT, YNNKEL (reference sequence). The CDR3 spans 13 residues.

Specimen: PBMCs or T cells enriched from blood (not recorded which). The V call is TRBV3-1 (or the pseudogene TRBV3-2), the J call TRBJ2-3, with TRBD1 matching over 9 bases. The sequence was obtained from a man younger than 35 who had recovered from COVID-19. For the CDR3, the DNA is TGTGCCAGCAGCCCCCAACAGGGGGCGTCGCAGTATTTT. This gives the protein CASSPQQGASQYF.